What follows are 6 T cell receptor beta chains derived from one specimen sequenced in a study of cytomegalovirus exposure and HLA in healthy donors. Use of 60 Vbeta and 13 Jbeta primers characterized the PCR. Data came from immunoSEQ multiplex PCR; TCRdb stores just in-frame clones and leaves some out. Recorded here are 150,000 to 250,000 clones; the top ten clones represent 0.74%. The sequenced sample consisted of PBMCs. Every receptor here comes from a boy aged 5-17 years in good health and CMV-seronegative.

This rearrangement joins TRBV19 to TRBJ2-2, with D possibly being TRBD2 (5 bases). Trimming stripped 7 bases from V and 4 bases from J, with 22 bases between. In germline, CDR1 is LNHDA, CDR2 SQIVND (reference sequence). The CDR3 sequence is 17 residues long. In DNA, the CDR3 is TGTGCCAGTATGTTGACCGGTTGGAGGCTGAGCACCGGGGAGCTGTTTTTT. Protein: CASMLTGWRLSTGELFF.

V usage is TRBV14 and J usage is TRBJ1-6; TRBD1 agrees at 10 bases. The V segment lost 0 bases and the J segment 10 bases; nucleotides outside the gene matches: 6. Germline CDR1 SGHDN, CDR2 FVKESK. The CDR3 is made up of 16 amino acids. In nucleotides, the CDR3 is TGTGCCAGCAGCCAAGACCCCGGGACAGGGGTATCACCCCTCCACTTT. This translates into CASSQDPGTGVSPLHF.

The chain employs TRBV6-5 and TRBJ1-2; no reliable D call. V lost 0 bases to trimming and J lost 4 bases, with 3 bases between them. The CDR3 contains 12 residues. CDR1 MNHEY and CDR2 SVGAGI come from the germline V gene. The CDR3 sequence is CASSYSGYGYTF. The CDR3 DNA reads as TGTGCCAGCAGTTACTCCGGCTATGGCTACACCTTC.

The V and J genes are TRBV27 and TRBJ2-7; TRBD1 matches 7 bases. Germline V gene data show CDR1 as MNHEY and CDR2 as SMNVEV (reference sequence). V trimming: 2 bases; J trimming: 1 base; junction bases outside the gene matches: 2. The CDR3 extends over 14 amino acids. The CDR3 sequence: CASSLGTASYEQYF. The CDR3 DNA sequence: TGTGCCAGCAGTTTAGGGACAGCGTCCTACGAGCAGTACTTC.

The V and J genes are TRBV5-4 and TRBJ1-1, with no clear D. Germline lookup yields CDR1 SGHNT and CDR2 YYREEE (reference sequence). Trimming took 0 bases from V and 0 from J, leaving 6 bases between them. There are 14 residues in the CDR3. CDR3 nucleotides: TGTGCCAGCAGCTTGGAACTGGTGAACACTGAAGCTTTCTTT. Protein product: CASSLELVNTEAFF.

V usage is TRBV5-4 and J usage is TRBJ1-2; D might be TRBD1 (6 bases). Germline V gives CDR1 SGHNT, CDR2 YYREEE (reference sequence). This CDR3 has 17 residues. The germline V and J ends were trimmed by 0 bases and 1 base, with 16 bases remaining between them. Here the CDR3 DNA reads TGTGCCAGCAGCTTGGGACCCTCGGGACAAATTAACTATGGCTACACCTTC. Residues: CASSLGPSGQINYGYTF.